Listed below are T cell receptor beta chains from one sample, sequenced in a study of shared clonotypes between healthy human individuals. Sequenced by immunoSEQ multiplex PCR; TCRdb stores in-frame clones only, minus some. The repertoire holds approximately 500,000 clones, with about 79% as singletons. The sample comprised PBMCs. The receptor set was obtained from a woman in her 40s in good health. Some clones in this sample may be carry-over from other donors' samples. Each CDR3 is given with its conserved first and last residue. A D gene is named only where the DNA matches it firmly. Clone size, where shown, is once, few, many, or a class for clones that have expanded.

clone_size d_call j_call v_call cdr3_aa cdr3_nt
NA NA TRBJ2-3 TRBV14 CASSQNPGQSDTQYF TGTGCCAGCAGCCAGAACCCTGGACAGTCAGATACGCAGTATTTT
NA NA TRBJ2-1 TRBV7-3 CASSLSPGEHNEQFF TGTGCCAGCAGCTTGAGCCCAGGGGAGCACAATGAGCAGTTCTTC
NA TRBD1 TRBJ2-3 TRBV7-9 CASSSTRQGVLTDTQYF TGTGCCAGCAGCTCAACCCGACAGGGCGTACTCACAGATACGCAGTATTTT
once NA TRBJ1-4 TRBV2 CASTPEGLSTSGEKLFF TGTGCCAGCACCCCGGAGGGATTATCGACGTCGGGTGAAAAACTGTTTTTT
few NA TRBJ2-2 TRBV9 CASSVRTGELFF TGTGCCAGCAGCGTACGCACCGGGGAGCTGTTTTTT
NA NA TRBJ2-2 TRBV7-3 CASSSRSYTGELFF TGTGCCAGCAGTTCACGGTCGTACACCGGGGAGCTGTTTTTT
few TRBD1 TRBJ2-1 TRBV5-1 CASSLGTGNNEQFF TGCGCCAGCAGCTTGGGGACAGGGAACAATGAGCAGTTCTTC
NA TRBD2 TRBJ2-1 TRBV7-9 CASSLIRGWTSGYNEQFF TGTGCCAGCAGCTTAATCAGGGGGTGGACTAGCGGTTACAATGAGCAGTTCTTC
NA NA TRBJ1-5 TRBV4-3 CASSQARTGPQHF TGCGCCAGCAGCCAAGCACGCACCGGGCCCCAGCATTTT
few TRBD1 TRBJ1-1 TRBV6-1 CASSWTGDTEAFF TGTGCCAGCAGTTGGACAGGGGACACTGAAGCTTTCTTT
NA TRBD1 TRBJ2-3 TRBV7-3 CASSDRVGTDTQYF TGTGCCAGCTCCGACAGGGTCGGGACAGATACGCAGTATTTT
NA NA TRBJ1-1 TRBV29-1 CSVAPSNTEAFF TGCAGCGTTGCGCCCAGTAACACTGAAGCTTTCTTT
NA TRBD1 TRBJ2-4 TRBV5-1 CASSETTLSRTGENIQYF TGCGCCAGCAGCGAAACCACACTCTCACGGACAGGGGAAAACATTCAGTACTTC
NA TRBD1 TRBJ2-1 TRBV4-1 CASSQGGTGFHNEQFF TGCGCCAGCAGCCAAGGAGGGACAGGGTTCCACAATGAGCAGTTCTTC
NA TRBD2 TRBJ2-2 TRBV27 CASSYLGGRTGELFF TGTGCCAGCAGCTACTTAGGCGGGAGGACCGGGGAGCTGTTTTTT
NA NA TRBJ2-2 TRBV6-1 CATLIGRNTGELFF TGTGCCACCCTTATAGGTCGGAACACCGGGGAGCTGTTTTTT
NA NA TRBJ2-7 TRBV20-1 CSAEAYEQYF TGCAGTGCGGAAGCCTACGAGCAGTACTTC
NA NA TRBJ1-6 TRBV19 CASSGSPLHF TGTGCCAGTTCCGGTTCACCCCTCCACTTT
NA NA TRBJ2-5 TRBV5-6 CASRYLNQETQYF TGTGCCAGCAGATATCTAAACCAAGAGACCCAGTACTTC
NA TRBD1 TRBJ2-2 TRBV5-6 CASSLGDRATGELFF TGTGCCAGCAGCTTGGGGGACAGGGCAACCGGGGAGCTGTTTTTT
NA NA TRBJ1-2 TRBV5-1 CASSRQELYGYTF TGCGCCAGCAGCCGTCAGGAGCTATATGGCTACACCTTC
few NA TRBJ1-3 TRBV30 CAWQVSSGNTIYF TGTGCCTGGCAGGTCAGCTCTGGAAACACCATATATTTT
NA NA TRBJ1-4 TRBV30 CAWSLFRGTNEKLFF TGTGCCTGGAGCCTTTTCAGGGGTACTAATGAAAAACTGTTTTTT
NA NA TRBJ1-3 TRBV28 CASSSPESGLAGNTIYF TGTGCCAGCAGTTCCCCGGAGTCGGGGCTCGCTGGAAACACCATATATTTT
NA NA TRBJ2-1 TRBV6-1 CASSASLRELGEQFF TGTGCCAGCAGTGCATCCCTCCGGGAGTTGGGTGAGCAGTTCTTC
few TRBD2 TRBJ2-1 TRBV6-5 CASSSPTSGRAYEQFF TGTGCCAGCAGTTCCCCGACTAGCGGGAGGGCCTATGAGCAGTTCTTC
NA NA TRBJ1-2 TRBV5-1 CASSFTTTNYGYTF TGCGCCAGCAGCTTTACAACTACTAACTATGGCTACACCTTC
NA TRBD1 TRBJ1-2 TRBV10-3 CAISEEQGNYGYTF TGTGCCATCAGTGAAGAACAGGGGAACTATGGCTACACCTTC
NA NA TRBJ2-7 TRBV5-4 CASSLGGTSYEQYF TGTGCCAGCAGCTTGGGGGGCACCTCCTACGAGCAGTACTTC
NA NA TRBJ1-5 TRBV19 CASSTAYYRDQPQHF TGTGCCAGTAGTACAGCCTACTACCGAGATCAGCCCCAGCATTTT
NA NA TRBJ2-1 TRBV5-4 CASSSWGIPSNEQFF TGTGCCAGCAGCTCTTGGGGAATTCCATCCAATGAGCAGTTCTTC
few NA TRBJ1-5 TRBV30 CAWSPGPYNQPQHF TGTGCCTGGAGTCCGGGCCCTTACAATCAGCCCCAGCATTTT
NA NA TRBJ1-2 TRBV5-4 CASSSGGQNYGYTF TGTGCCAGCAGCTCTGGAGGGCAGAACTATGGCTACACCTTC
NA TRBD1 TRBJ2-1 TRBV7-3 CASSLQTGGAYNEQFF TGTGCCAGCAGCTTACAGACAGGGGGCGCCTACAATGAGCAGTTCTTC
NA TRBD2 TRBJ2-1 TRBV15 CATSIGTSGSYNEQFF TGTGCCACCAGCATCGGGACTAGCGGATCCTACAATGAGCAGTTCTTC
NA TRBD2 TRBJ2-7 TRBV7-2 CASSLALASGGSYEQYF TGTGCCAGCAGCTTAGCGCTGGCTAGCGGGGGCTCCTACGAGCAGTACTTC
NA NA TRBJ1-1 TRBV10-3 CAISELGRGNTEAFF TGTGCCATCAGTGAACTGGGCAGAGGGAACACTGAAGCTTTCTTT
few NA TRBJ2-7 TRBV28 CASSLFAGNIYEQYF TGTGCCAGCAGTTTATTTGCCGGGAATATCTACGAGCAGTACTTC
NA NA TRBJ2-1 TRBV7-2 CASSRRGEQFF TGTGCCAGCAGCCGGCGGGGTGAGCAGTTCTTC
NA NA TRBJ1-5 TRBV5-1 CASSFFETRSNQPQHF TGCGCCAGCAGCTTTTTTGAGACCCGTAGCAATCAGCCCCAGCATTTT
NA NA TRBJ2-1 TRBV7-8 CASSTWADPNEQFF TGTGCCAGCAGCACCTGGGCGGACCCCAATGAGCAGTTCTTC
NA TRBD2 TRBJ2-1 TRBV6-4 CASSEISGSGNEQFF TGTGCCAGCAGTGAGATTAGCGGGAGTGGCAATGAGCAGTTCTTC